The entry below describes one TCR beta chain. This sample was included in a study of cytomegalovirus exposure and HLA in healthy donors. Amplification used 60 Vbeta primers and 13 Jbeta primers. Libraries were prepared by immunoSEQ multiplex PCR; TCRdb keeps only in-frame clonotypes and omits some of them. This table holds roughly 150,000 clones, around 74% found once. Germline V gene sequence: CDR1 MNHEY, CDR2 SVGAGI. Losses at the gene ends were 4 bases for V and 7 bases for J; bases not matched to a gene: 5. The length of the CDR3 is 15 residues. The sequence was collected from a female donor in good health and CMV-seronegative. Material for sequencing was PBMCs. The rearrangement joins TRBV6-5 to TRBJ2-3; 13 nucleotides agree with TRBD2. The CDR3 coding sequence is TGTGCCAGCAGTTCCCCGGGACTAGCGGGATATACGCAGTATTTT. Protein product: CASSSPGLAGYTQYF.